A single sample gave rise to the 10 T cell receptor beta chains below, sequenced in a study of OX40 agonist ivuxolimab in advanced cancers. Generated by immunoSEQ multiplex PCR, the TCRdb table keeps only in-frame clones and is missing some. The sample carries around 140,000 clones, roughly nine tenths recorded once. The specimen comprised CD4+ or CD8+ T cells sorted from blood, sampled in a trial of the OX40 agonist ivuxolimab. The receptors here all came from an adult with an advanced solid tumor such as melanoma, head and neck, liver or kidney cancer.

In DNA, the CDR3 is TGTGCCTGGAGTGTGCCTAAAAAACTGTTTTTT. It yields the protein CAWSVPKKLFF. The chain is built from TRBV30 and TRBJ1-4; D gene unclear. The CDR3 is made up of 11 amino acids. V lost 0 bases and J 9 bases, leaving 5 bases between the germline ends. Germline values: CDR1 GTSNPN, CDR2 SVGIG (reference sequence).

V gene TRBV6-6 combines with J gene TRBJ2-7; 10 nucleotides agree with TRBD1. Germline CDR1 reads MNHNY; CDR2 reads SVGAGI (reference sequence). Unmatched junction bases numbered 11, after V lost 8 bases and J lost 7 bases. CDR3 length equals 14 residues. CDR3 nucleotides: TGTGCCAGCGGGGCAAGACAGGGGGCGGGGGAGCAGTACTTC. This sequence encodes CASGARQGAGEQYF.

This clone was picked up one time. The chain has TRBV7-2 and TRBJ2-1; tentative D call: TRBD2 (5 bases). The CDR3 is 15 residues long. The V and J ends lost 6 bases and 0 bases respectively, with 12 bases between them. In germline, CDR1 is SGHTA, CDR2 FQGNSA. CDR3 region: CASRTPGSSYNEQFF. For the CDR3, the DNA is TGTGCCAGCAGGACTCCGGGGAGCTCCTACAATGAGCAGTTCTTC.

The CDR3 loop reads CASSLAGPATNEKLFF. The CDR3 DNA reads TGTGCCAGCAGCTTGGCAGGCCCTGCAACTAATGAAAAACTGTTTTTT. The V gene is TRBV5-6, the J gene TRBJ1-4; no firm D call. V lost 0 bases to trimming and J lost 0 bases, with 9 bases between them. The V gene's germline CDR1 is SGHDT and CDR2 YYEEEE. The CDR3 is 16 amino acids.

This chain joins TRBV27 and TRBJ2-2; D is unclear. The CDR3 totals 15 residues. The germline gives CDR1 MNHEY, CDR2 SMNVEV (reference sequence). The ends were cut back, 4 bases at V and 7 bases at J, with 16 bases in the middle. Here the CDR3 DNA reads TGTGCCAGCAGTTCTTGGCCGTCCGACGGCGGGGAGCTGTTTTTT. Its translation: CASSSWPSDGGELFF.

This clone was observed a handful of times. The rearrangement links TRBV19 to TRBJ1-5, with D maybe TRBD1 (5 bases). This CDR3 comprises 15 residues. The V end lost 5 bases, the J end lost 0 bases, and 11 bases lay between the germline ends. The germline V gene encodes CDR1 LNHDA and CDR2 SQIVND (reference sequence). For the CDR3, the DNA is TGTGCCAGTAGTGAGACAGCAAATAGCAATCAGCCCCAGCATTTT. Protein sequence: CASSETANSNQPQHF.

The chain is built from TRBV11-3 and TRBJ2-5, with D maybe TRBD1 (6 bases). The V end was cut by 3 bases, the J end by 1 base, with 9 bases between. This CDR3 is built from 14 residues. Germline CDR1 and CDR2: SGHNT and YENEEA. In nucleotides, the CDR3 is TGTGCCAGCAGCTTTCAGGGGAGCCAAGAGACCCAGTACTTC. Protein: CASSFQGSQETQYF.

The chain couples TRBV19 to TRBJ2-1; 8 bases line up with TRBD2. CDR1 is LNHDA, CDR2 SQIVND, per germline (reference sequence). The V segment lost 4 bases and the J segment 0 bases; nucleotides outside the gene matches: 8. CDR3 length: 17 amino acids. CDR3 DNA: TGTGCCAGTAGTAAATCCTCCGGGACTAGCTCCTACAATGAGCAGTTCTTC. The encoded protein is CASSKSSGTSSYNEQFF.

This sequence joins TRBV7-6 and TRBJ2-1; D not resolved. The length of the CDR3 is 14 residues. The germline gives CDR1 SGHVS, CDR2 FNYEAQ. V lost 3 bases and J 3 bases, leaving 9 bases between the germline ends. For the CDR3, the DNA is TGTGCCAGCAGCTTCCCTCAGGACTACAATGAGCAGTTCTTC. Amino acid sequence: CASSFPQDYNEQFF.

The chain combines TRBV12-5 with TRBJ1-5; D might be TRBD1 (5 bases). CDR1 LGHNT and CDR2 FRNRAP come from the germline V gene. The CDR3 consists of 13 residues. V lost 2 bases, J lost 4 bases, and 6 bases lay in between. CDR3 in amino acids: CASGLKGNQPQHF. The CDR3 nucleotides read TGTGCTAGTGGTTTGAAGGGGAATCAGCCCCAGCATTTT.